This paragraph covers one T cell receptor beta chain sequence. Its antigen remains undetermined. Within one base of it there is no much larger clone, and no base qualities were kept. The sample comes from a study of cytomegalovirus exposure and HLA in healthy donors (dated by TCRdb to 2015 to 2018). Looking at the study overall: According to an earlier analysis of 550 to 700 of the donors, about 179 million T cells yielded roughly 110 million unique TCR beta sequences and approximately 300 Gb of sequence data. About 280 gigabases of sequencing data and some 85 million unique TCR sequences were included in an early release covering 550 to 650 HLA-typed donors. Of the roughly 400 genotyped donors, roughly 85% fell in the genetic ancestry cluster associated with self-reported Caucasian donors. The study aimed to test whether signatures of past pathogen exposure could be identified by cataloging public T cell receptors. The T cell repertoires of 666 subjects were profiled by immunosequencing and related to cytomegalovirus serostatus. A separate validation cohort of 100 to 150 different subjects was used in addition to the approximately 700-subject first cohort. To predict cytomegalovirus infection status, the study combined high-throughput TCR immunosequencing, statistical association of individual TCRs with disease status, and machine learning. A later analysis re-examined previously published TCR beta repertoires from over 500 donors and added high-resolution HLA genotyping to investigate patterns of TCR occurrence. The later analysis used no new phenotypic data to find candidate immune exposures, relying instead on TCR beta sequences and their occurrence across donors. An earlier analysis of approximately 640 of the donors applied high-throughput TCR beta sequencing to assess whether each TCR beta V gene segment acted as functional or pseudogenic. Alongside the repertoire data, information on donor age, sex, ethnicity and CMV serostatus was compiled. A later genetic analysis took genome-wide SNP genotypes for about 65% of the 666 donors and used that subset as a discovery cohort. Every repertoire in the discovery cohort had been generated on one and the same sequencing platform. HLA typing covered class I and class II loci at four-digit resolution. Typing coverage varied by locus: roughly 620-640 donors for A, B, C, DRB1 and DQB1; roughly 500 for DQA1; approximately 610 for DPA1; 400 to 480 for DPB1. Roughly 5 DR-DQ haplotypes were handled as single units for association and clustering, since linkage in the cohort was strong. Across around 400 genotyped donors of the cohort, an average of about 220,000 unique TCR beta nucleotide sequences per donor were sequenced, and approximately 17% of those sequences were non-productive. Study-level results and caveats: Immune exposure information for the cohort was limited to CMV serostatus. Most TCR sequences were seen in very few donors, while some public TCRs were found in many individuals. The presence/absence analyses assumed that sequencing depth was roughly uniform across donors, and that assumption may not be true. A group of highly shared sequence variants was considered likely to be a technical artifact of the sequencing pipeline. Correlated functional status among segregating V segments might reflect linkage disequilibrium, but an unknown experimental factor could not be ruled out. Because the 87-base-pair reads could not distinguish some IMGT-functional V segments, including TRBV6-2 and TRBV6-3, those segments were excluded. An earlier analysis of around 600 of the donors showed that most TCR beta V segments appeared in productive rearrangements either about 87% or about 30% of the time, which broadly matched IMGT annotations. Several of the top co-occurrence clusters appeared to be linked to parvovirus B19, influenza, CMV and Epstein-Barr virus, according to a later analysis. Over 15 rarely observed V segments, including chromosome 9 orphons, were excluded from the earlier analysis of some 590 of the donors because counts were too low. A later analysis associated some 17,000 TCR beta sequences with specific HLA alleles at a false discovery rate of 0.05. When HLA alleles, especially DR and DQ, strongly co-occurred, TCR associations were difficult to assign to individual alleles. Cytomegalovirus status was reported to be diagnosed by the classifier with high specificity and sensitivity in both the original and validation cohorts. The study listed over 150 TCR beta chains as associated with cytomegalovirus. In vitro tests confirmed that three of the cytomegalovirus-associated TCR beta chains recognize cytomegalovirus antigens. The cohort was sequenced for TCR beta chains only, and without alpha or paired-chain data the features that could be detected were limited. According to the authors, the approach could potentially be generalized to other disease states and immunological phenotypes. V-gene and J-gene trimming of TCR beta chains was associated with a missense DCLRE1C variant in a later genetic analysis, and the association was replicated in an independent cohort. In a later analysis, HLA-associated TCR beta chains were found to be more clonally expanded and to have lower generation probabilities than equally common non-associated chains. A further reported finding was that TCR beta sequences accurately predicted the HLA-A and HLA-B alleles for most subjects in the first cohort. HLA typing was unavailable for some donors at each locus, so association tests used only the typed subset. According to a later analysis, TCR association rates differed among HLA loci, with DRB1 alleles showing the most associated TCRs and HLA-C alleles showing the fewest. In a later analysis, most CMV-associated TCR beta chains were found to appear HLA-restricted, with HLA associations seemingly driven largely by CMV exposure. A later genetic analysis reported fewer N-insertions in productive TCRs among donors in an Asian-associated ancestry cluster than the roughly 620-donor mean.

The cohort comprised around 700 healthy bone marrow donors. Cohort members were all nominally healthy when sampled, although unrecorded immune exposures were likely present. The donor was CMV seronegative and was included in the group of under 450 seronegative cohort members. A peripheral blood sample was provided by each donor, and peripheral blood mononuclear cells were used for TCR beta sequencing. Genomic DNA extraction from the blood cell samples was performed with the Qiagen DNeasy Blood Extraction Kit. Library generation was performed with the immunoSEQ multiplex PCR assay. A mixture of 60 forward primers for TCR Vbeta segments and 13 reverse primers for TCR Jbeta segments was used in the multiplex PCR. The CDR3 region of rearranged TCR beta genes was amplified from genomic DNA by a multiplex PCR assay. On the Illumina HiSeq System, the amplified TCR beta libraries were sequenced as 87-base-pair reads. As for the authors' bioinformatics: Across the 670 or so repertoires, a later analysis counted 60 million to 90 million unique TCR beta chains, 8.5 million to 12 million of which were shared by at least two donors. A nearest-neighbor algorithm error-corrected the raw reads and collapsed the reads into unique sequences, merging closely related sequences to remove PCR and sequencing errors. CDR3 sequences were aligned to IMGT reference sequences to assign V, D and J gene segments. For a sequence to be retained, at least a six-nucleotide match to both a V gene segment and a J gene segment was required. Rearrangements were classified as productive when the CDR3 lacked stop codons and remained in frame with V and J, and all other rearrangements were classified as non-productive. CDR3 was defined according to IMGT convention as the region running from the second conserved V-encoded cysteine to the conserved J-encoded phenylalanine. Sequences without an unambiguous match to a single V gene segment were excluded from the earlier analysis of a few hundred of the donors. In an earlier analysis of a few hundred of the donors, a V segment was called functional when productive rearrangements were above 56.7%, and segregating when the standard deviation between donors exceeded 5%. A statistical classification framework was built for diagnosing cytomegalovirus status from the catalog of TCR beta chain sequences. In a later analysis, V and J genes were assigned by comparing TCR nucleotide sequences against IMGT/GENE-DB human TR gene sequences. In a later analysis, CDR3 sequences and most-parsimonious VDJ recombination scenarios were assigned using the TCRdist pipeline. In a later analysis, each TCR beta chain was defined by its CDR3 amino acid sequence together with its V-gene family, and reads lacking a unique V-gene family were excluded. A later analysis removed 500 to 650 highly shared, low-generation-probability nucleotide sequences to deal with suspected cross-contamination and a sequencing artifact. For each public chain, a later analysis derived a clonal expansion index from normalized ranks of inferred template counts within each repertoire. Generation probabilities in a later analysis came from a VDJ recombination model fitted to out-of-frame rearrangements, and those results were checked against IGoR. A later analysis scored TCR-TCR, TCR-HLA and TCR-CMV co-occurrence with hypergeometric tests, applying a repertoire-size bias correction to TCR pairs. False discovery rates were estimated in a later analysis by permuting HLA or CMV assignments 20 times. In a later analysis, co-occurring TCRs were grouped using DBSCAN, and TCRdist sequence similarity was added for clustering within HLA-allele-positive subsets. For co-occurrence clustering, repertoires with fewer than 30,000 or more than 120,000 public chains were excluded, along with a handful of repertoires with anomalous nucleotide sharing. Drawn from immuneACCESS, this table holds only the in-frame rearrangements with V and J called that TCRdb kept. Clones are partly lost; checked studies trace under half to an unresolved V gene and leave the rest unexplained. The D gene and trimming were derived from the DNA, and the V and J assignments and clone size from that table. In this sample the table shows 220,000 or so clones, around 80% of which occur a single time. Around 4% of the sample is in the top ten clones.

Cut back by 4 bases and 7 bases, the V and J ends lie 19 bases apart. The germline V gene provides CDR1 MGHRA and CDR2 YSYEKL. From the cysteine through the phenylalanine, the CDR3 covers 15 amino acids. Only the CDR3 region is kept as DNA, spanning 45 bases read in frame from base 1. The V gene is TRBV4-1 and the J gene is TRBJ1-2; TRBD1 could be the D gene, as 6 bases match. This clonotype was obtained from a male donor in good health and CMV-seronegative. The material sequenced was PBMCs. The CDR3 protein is CASSPFEGGGGGYTF. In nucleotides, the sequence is TGCGCCAGCAGCCCCTTCGAGGGGGGGGGCGGTGGCTACACCTTC.